These 19 T cell receptor beta chains came from one sample sequenced in a study of cytomegalovirus exposure and HLA in healthy donors. Researchers ran the PCR with 60 Vbeta and 13 Jbeta primers. This table comes from immunoSEQ multiplex PCR, and its TCRdb copy is limited to in-frame clones, with some not included. The sample has roughly 140,000 clones, roughly 75% seen once. The sequencing sample was made of PBMCs. These receptors originate from a man aged 18 to 35 in good health and CMV-seronegative.

This clone was observed a few times. The V gene is TRBV29-1, the J gene TRBJ2-1; 11 bases agree with TRBD2. The germline V gene has CDR1 SQVTM and CDR2 ANQGSEA. This CDR3 is built from 15 residues. V shed 8 bases, J shed 10 bases, and the junction held 16 bases outside the gene matches. CDR3 nucleotide sequence: TGCAGCACCAATTGGGTAGCGGGAGGGCCGGGAGAGCAGTTCTTC. Translating gives CSTNWVAGGPGEQFF.

This clone occurred once. The V and J genes are TRBV7-7 and TRBJ2-1, with TRBD2 matching over 7 bases. Per germline, CDR1 SSHAT and CDR2 FNYEAQ (reference sequence). V shed 4 bases, J shed 1 base, and the junction held 10 bases outside the gene matches. This CDR3 has 17 residues. CDR3 bases: TGTGCCAGCAGCTCTTCGCCACGGCGGGAGTCCTACAATGAGCAGTTCTTC. It translates to CASSSSPRRESYNEQFF.

V usage is TRBV6-5 and J usage is TRBJ1-3, with D unclear. V lost 2 bases, J lost 0 bases, and 11 bases lay in between. This CDR3 has 16 amino acids. Germline V gives CDR1 MNHEY, CDR2 SVGAGI. The CDR3 is CASSYGRGNSGNTIYF. As DNA, the CDR3 is TGTGCCAGCAGTTACGGGCGAGGGAACTCTGGAAACACCATATATTTT.

As DNA, the CDR3 is TGTGCTAGTGGCCCCGGGACAGGGATGGACTGGGATACGCAGTATTTT. As protein: CASGPGTGMDWDTQYF. The chain is built from TRBV12-5 and TRBJ2-3; 9 nucleotides match TRBD1. The length of the CDR3 is 16 residues. The V segment lost 6 bases and the J segment 6 bases; nucleotides outside the gene matches: 13. Germline CDR1 is LGHNT and CDR2 is FRNRAP.

To note about this clone: This CDR3 fails to terminate in the conserved phenylalanine or tryptophan, so it likely reflects a read error. Because the CDR3's place on the DNA is in doubt, the DNA is left out and the CDR3 is given as listed by TCRdb. The chain has TRBV7-2 and TRBJ1-1; TRBD1, the table's D call, lacks a check against the DNA. Counting both end residues, the CDR3 totals 13 amino acids. Germline V gene data show CDR1 as SGHTA and CDR2 as FQGNSA. The CDR3 reads CASSLGVGQGVSA.

Details on this clone: Germline and junction disagree at one end, which may indicate a read error. J is TRBJ2-1 and V is TRBV27; TRBD2 agrees at 13 bases. The CDR3 has 17 residues. CDR1 is MNHEY, CDR2 SMNVEV, per germline (reference sequence). The CDR3 region has the DNA TGTGCCAGCAGTTTCCCTACTAGCGGGAGGGCCTATAATGAGCAGTTCTTC. Translation gives CASSFPTSGRAYNEQFF.

The chain joins TRBV30 to TRBJ2-7, with D possibly being TRBD2 (6 bases). The CDR3 length is 16 residues. V lost 0 bases and J 1 base, leaving 16 bases between the germline ends. The V gene's germline CDR1 is GTSNPN and CDR2 SVGIG (reference sequence). The CDR3 spells CAWSVGRGTESYEQYF. In DNA, the CDR3 is TGTGCCTGGAGTGTAGGACGCGGGACGGAATCCTACGAGCAGTACTTC.

The V call is TRBV27, the J call TRBJ2-7; a possible D gene is TRBD2 (5 bases). CDR1 is MNHEY, CDR2 SMNVEV, per germline (reference sequence). The CDR3 is 14 amino acids. Between the trimmed V and J ends, which lost 5 bases and 5 bases, there was a span of 16 bases. The CDR3 DNA sequence: TGTGCCAGCAGTCTCAGGACTTATGGAGACGAGCAGTACTTC. Its protein product is CASSLRTYGDEQYF.

The CDR3 loop reads CASSLVTGPPKETQYF. CDR3 bases: TGTGCCAGCAGCTTAGTAACAGGACCGCCGAAAGAGACCCAGTACTTC. The rearrangement links TRBV11-2 to TRBJ2-5, with a weak D call TRBD1 (5 bases). The V end lost 1 base, the J end lost 3 bases, and 15 bases lay between the germline ends. The CDR3 length is 16 residues. Germline V gene lookup returns CDR1 SGHAT and CDR2 FQNNGV.

The chain recombines TRBV5-4 with TRBJ2-1, with a possible D match to TRBD2 (6 bases). V gave up 10 bases and J gave up 6 bases, with 20 bases separating them. This CDR3 region has 14 residues. The germline CDR1 and CDR2 sequences are SGHNT and YYREEE (reference sequence). CDR3 sequence: CAADDSGVGNEQFF. CDR3 nucleotide sequence: TGTGCCGCCGACGATAGCGGCGTTGGCAATGAGCAGTTCTTC. The full variable domain, with the rest looked up from reference TRBV5-4 and TRBJ2-1, is ETGVTQSPTHLIKTRGQQVTLRCSSQSGHNTVSWYQQALGQGPQFIFQYYREEENGRGNFPPRFSGLQFPNYSSELNVNALELDDSALYLCAADDSGVGNEQFFGPGTRLTVL.

The chain links TRBV20-1 to TRBJ2-7; 7 bases agree with TRBD1. The CDR3 covers 11 residues. J lost 6 bases, V lost 5 bases, and 4 bases had no gene match. The germline CDR1 and CDR2 sequences are DFQATT and SNEGSKA (reference sequence). In DNA form, the CDR3 reads TGCAGTGCTTCCCCAGGGGGCGAGCAGTACTTC. It codes for CSASPGGEQYF.

The chain is built from TRBV7-6 and TRBJ1-1; maybe TRBD1 (5 bases). The ends were cut back, 5 bases at V and 6 bases at J, with 13 bases in the middle. The germline V gene has CDR1 SGHVS and CDR2 FNYEAQ. This CDR3 comprises 13 residues. The CDR3, as DNA: TGTGCCAGCAGCCGAGACCAGGGTGCTGAAGCTTTCTTT. Protein product: CASSRDQGAEAFF.

This sequence joins TRBV4-1 and TRBJ1-1, with D perhaps TRBD1 (6 bases). There are 14 residues in the CDR3. V gave up 2 bases and J gave up 1 base, with 8 bases separating them. Per the germline V gene, CDR1 is MGHRA and CDR2 is YSYEKL. In DNA, the CDR3 is TGCGCCAGCAGCCAATGGACAGAGAACACTGAAGCTTTCTTT. Translation gives CASSQWTENTEAFF.

This clone was seen a few times. V usage is TRBV4-3 and J usage is TRBJ2-3, with 12 bases matching TRBD2. The V and J ends lost 0 bases and 3 bases, in that order; junction bases with no gene match: 7. CDR1 is LGHNA and CDR2 is YSLEER in the germline V gene. This CDR3 has 18 residues. The CDR3 sequence is CASSQEWLAGGPTDTQYF. The CDR3 DNA reads as TGCGCCAGCAGCCAAGAGTGGCTAGCGGGAGGGCCTACAGATACGCAGTATTTT.

The J gene is TRBJ2-7, the V gene TRBV6-5; TRBD2 matches at 7 bases. The ends lost 6 bases at V and 3 bases at J; junction bases unmatched: 11. In germline, CDR1 is MNHEY, CDR2 SVGAGI. CDR3 length equals 15 residues. CDR3 amino acids: CASRSLSGSNYEQYF. For the CDR3, the DNA is TGTGCCAGCAGGTCCCTTAGCGGGTCTAACTACGAGCAGTACTTC.

The chain recombines TRBV28 with TRBJ2-7, with 8 bases that match TRBD1. The CDR3 is made up of 16 amino acids. Unmatched junction bases numbered 11, after V lost 5 bases and J lost 2 bases. The germline gives CDR1 MDHEN, CDR2 SYDVKM. The CDR3: CASSPRTGTGAYEQYF. CDR3 nucleotide sequence: TGTGCCAGCAGTCCAAGAACCGGGACAGGAGCCTACGAGCAGTACTTC.

The chain uses TRBV6-6 and TRBJ2-6, with TRBD1 as a possible D gene (5 bases). V was cut by 2 bases and J by 2 bases, with 7 bases left in between. There are 15 residues in the CDR3. Germline V gene sequence: CDR1 MNHNY, CDR2 SVGAGI (reference sequence). In DNA form, the CDR3 reads TGTGCCAGCAGTTACCAGGGCCCTGGGGCCAACGTCCTGACTTTC. Translated: CASSYQGPGANVLTF.

The rearrangement uses TRBV5-6 and TRBJ2-2; 8 positions match TRBD2. Germline CDR1 and CDR2: SGHDT and YYEEEE. This CDR3 comprises 17 residues. Germline trimming cut 3 bases from V and 0 bases from J; bases unmatched to any gene: 7. The CDR3 DNA is TGTGCCAGCAGCTCAATGACTAGCGATACGAACACCGGGGAGCTGTTTTTT. It codes for CASSSMTSDTNTGELFF.

This clone was detected once. The chain carries TRBV4-1 and TRBJ2-7, with TRBD1 as a possible D gene (7 bases). The CDR3 runs to 15 residues. In germline, CDR1 is MGHRA, CDR2 YSYEKL. The V end lost 2 bases, the J end lost 5 bases, and 16 bases lay between the germline ends. The CDR3 reads CASSQPPGGGNEQYF. CDR3 sequence (DNA): TGCGCCAGCAGCCAACCCCCAGGGGGAGGAAACGAGCAGTACTTC.